This T cell receptor beta chain is from a study of T cells in Graves' hyperthyroidism and ophthalmopathy. Looking at the study overall: Initial diagnosis, before any treatment, was when peripheral blood was collected. The study, taken as a whole, reports: The blood repertoire included most of the expanded thyroid clonotypes above 0.001.

PBMCs were derived from about 10 ml fresh peripheral blood. TCR beta CDR3 regions were amplified from RNA transcripts. An initial round of RT-PCR targeting the TCR CDR3 relied on the HTBI primer set. TCRdb re-called the multiplex PCR reads through MiXCR, storing one row per CDR3 protein. The sample includes 250,000 to 400,000 distinct CDR3 sequences, roughly an eighth seen only once; the top ten take 30% to 40%. Comments on this clonotype: Its antigen is unknown.

Sequencing was performed on blood. The TCR sequence derives from a woman in her forties with Graves' ophthalmopathy.

As DNA, the CDR3 is TGTGCCAGCAGCCCGAGACCTTATAACACTGAAGCTTTCTTT. This encodes CASSPRPYNTEAFF. V is TRBV6-1 and J is TRBJ1-1, with D unclear. V was trimmed by 6 bases and J by 2 bases, leaving 13 bases between them. This CDR3 spans 14 amino acids. Germline CDR1 MNHNS, CDR2 SASEGT.